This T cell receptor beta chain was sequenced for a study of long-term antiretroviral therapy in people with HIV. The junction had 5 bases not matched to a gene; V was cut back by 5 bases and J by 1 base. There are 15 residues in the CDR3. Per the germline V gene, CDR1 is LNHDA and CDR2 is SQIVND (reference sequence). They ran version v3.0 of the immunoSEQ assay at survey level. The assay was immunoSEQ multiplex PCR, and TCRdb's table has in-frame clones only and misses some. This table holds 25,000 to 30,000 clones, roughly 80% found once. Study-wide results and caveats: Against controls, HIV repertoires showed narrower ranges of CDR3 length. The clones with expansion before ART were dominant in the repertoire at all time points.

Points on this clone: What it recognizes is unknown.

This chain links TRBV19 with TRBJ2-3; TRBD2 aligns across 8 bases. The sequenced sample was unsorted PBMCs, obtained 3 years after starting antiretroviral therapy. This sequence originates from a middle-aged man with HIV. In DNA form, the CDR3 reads TGTGCCAGTAGTTCGGGACTAGGGCGCACAGATACGCAGTATTTT. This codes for CASSSGLGRTDTQYF. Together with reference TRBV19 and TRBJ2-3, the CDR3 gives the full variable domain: DGGITQSPKYLFRKEGQNVTLSCEQNLNHDAMYWYRQDPGQGLRLIYYSQIVNDFQKGDIAEGYSVSREKKESFPLTVTSAQKNPTAFYLCASSSGLGRTDTQYFGPGTRLTVL.